What follows is one T cell receptor beta chain and its context. Its target is not known. The data stem from a study of shared clonotypes between healthy human individuals. General study findings and limits: Collection of samples was limited to blood; tissue repertoires likely differ.

What was sequenced on ten immunoSEQ deep assay plates was unsorted PBMC DNA. This table comes from immunoSEQ multiplex PCR, and its TCRdb copy is limited to in-frame clones, with some not included. This sample has approximately 470,000 clones, with 78% found just once. This clonotype was sampled from a woman aged 35 to 49 in good health. Some clones in this sample may be carry-over from other donors' samples. The sample was PBMCs.

The CDR3: CASSISQVETQYF. The CDR3 region has the DNA TGTGCCAGTAGTATATCCCAGGTAGAGACCCAGTACTTC. The V and J genes are TRBV19 and TRBJ2-5, with D hard to call. Germline-derived CDR1 and CDR2 are LNHDA and SQIVND (reference sequence). Trimming removed 2 bases at V and 4 bases at J, with 8 bases between. The CDR3 loop spans 13 amino acids.